The 30 T cell receptor beta chains listed next were all sequenced from one sample in a study of human T cells and chemical hapten exposure. TCRdb redid the calling of the RACE reads with MiXCR, one entry per CDR3 protein. The sample gives 300,000 to 450,000 distinct CDR3 sequences, around 5.5% of which show up once; 2.5% to 3% is in the top ten. Sample time point: pre-sensitization, week 0. As to treatment: therapeutic diphenylcyclopropenone sensitization with weekly scalp DPC. This sample comprised whole blood, obtained in connection with sensitization to the hapten diphenylcyclopropenone (DPC). Receptor source: a woman aged 45-59 years with alopecia areata. Some clones in this sample may be carry-over from other donors' samples.

The chain employs TRBV7-9 and TRBJ2-3; 10 bases are a match to TRBD2. V shed 3 bases, J shed 2 bases, and the junction held 14 bases outside the gene matches. This CDR3 comprises 19 residues. Germline CDR1 is SEHNR and CDR2 is FQNEAQ (reference sequence). CDR3 nucleotides: TGTGCCAGCAGCTTCCCGAAGCGGGGGGGCGTCTACCTCACAGATACGCAGTATTTT. Encoded protein: CASSFPKRGGVYLTDTQYF.

This clonotype was seen only a few times. The genes are TRBV2 and TRBJ2-1; TRBD2 is a possible D gene (9 bases). Between the trimmed V and J ends, which lost 0 bases and 10 bases, there was a span of 22 bases. The CDR3 is 17 residues long. The germline gives CDR1 SNHLY, CDR2 FYNNEI. The chain's CDR3 is CASSEAAGGTGGSEQFF. The CDR3 bases are TGTGCCAGCAGTGAAGCGGCGGGAGGGACAGGAGGATCCGAGCAGTTCTTC.

There are many counts of this clonotype. This chain links TRBV10-3 with TRBJ2-4; D not certain. The CDR3 has 15 amino acids. Per the germline V gene, CDR1 is ENHRY and CDR2 is SYGVKD. V lost 3 bases, J lost 5 bases, and 14 bases lay in between. The CDR3 protein is CAISDSKAGENIQYF. The DNA for the CDR3 is TGTGCCATCAGTGACAGTAAAGCAGGAGAAAACATTCAGTACTTC.

This clonotype was counted ten times or more. The genes are TRBV20-1 and TRBJ2-3; D is perhaps TRBD2 (6 bases). Trimming took off 3 bases at V and 0 bases at J, with 10 bases between the two ends. CDR1 and CDR2 (germline): DFQATT, SNEGSKA (reference sequence). This CDR3 spans 14 amino acids. CDR3 coding DNA: TGCAGTGCTAGTATGGGGGGAAGCACAGATACGCAGTATTTT. Translating it yields CSASMGGSTDTQYF.

The sample holds a few counts of this clonotype. This rearrangement joins TRBV4-1 to TRBJ2-1; D gene unclear. Germline V gene sequence: CDR1 MGHRA, CDR2 YSYEKL. This CDR3 is 13 amino acids long. The V and J ends lost 4 bases and 5 bases respectively, with 9 bases between them. CDR3 in amino acids: CASSRADHNEQFF. CDR3 DNA sequence: TGCGCCAGCAGCCGGGCCGACCACAATGAGCAGTTCTTC.

This clonotype has more than one count but fewer than ten. The chain recombines TRBV7-2 with TRBJ2-7; possible D gene TRBD1, 6 bases. This CDR3 has 12 amino acids. The germline gives CDR1 SGHTA, CDR2 FQGNSA. The ends were cut back, 3 bases at V and 5 bases at J, with 8 bases in the middle. CDR3 protein: CASSLTGHEQYF. CDR3 nucleotides: TGTGCCAGCAGCTTGACAGGTCACGAGCAGTACTTC.

The sample holds a few counts of this clonotype. J is TRBJ2-1 and V is TRBV12-3 or TRBV12-4, with TRBD2 identical over 16 bases. V shed 3 bases and J 7 bases; nucleotides not matched to a gene: 15. CDR3 length: 20 amino acids. In DNA, the CDR3 is TGTGCCAGCAGTTTTTTGACGACCGGGACTAGCGGGAGGGCCATTAATGAGCAGTTCTTC. Encoded protein: CASSFLTTGTSGRAINEQFF.

The chain couples TRBV6-2 or TRBV6-3 to TRBJ1-5, with a weak D call TRBD1 (6 bases). Germline V CDR1 and CDR2: MNHEY, SVGEGT. The CDR3 extends over 14 amino acids. Deletions cut 7 bases from V and 7 bases from J, with 17 bases between. The CDR3 protein is CASKEGGLRQPQHF. The CDR3 region has the DNA TGTGCCAGCAAAGAGGGGGGGCTACGGCAGCCCCAGCATTTT.

This clonotype was recorded at least ten times. The CDR3 region is CASSHSQKGDGYTF. The CDR3 region has the DNA TGCGCCAGCAGCCACTCGCAGAAGGGCGATGGCTACACCTTC. The V and J genes are TRBV4-1 and TRBJ1-2; D is ambiguous. Germline V gene sequence: CDR1 MGHRA, CDR2 YSYEKL. This CDR3 is 14 amino acids long. The ends were cut back, 3 bases at V and 6 bases at J, with 14 bases in the middle.

In its sample, this clonotype was seen a few times. V and J are TRBV5-5 and TRBJ2-3, with TRBD2 matching 9 bases. V lost 3 bases to trimming and J lost 2 bases; unmatched junction nucleotides: 7. CDR3 length: 16 residues. CDR1 is SGHKS, CDR2 YYEKEE, per germline (reference sequence). The CDR3: CASSSASGEITDTQYF. For the CDR3, the DNA is TGTGCCAGCAGCTCGGCTAGCGGGGAGATCACAGATACGCAGTATTTT. Variable domain in full (rest from reference TRBV5-5 and TRBJ2-3): DAGVTQSPTHLIKTRGQQVTLRCSPISGHKSVSWYQQVLGQGPQFIFQYYEKEERGRGNFPDRFSARQFPNYSSELNVNALLLGDSALYLCASSSASGEITDTQYFGPGTRLTVL.

The J gene is TRBJ2-5, the V gene TRBV10-3; unclear D gene. The germline gives CDR1 ENHRY, CDR2 SYGVKD. Trimming pared 3 bases from V and 5 bases from J, leaving 13 bases between. The CDR3 covers 14 residues. The CDR3 DNA reads TGTGCCATCAGTGAACTGGGATCGACGGAGACCCAGTACTTC. This codes for CAISELGSTETQYF.

The V call is TRBV15, the J call TRBJ1-1; D remains ambiguous. This CDR3 is built from 14 residues. V lost 3 bases to trimming and J lost 0 bases, with 8 bases between them. Per germline, CDR1 LNHNV and CDR2 YYDKDF (reference sequence). The CDR3 reads CATSREAVNTEAFF. In nucleotides, the CDR3 is TGTGCCACCAGCAGGGAAGCGGTGAACACTGAAGCTTTCTTT.

This clonotype has only a few counts. The rearrangement links TRBV18 to TRBJ2-7; 9 bases are a match to TRBD2. This CDR3 is 14 amino acids long. Germline lookup yields CDR1 KGHSH and CDR2 LQKENI. V was clipped by 3 bases and J by 3 bases; unmatched bases: 3. This CDR3 is CASSPQREVYEQYF. As DNA, the CDR3 is TGTGCCAGCTCACCCCAGCGGGAGGTCTACGAGCAGTACTTC.

This clonotype occurred many times. The chain has TRBV3-1 and TRBJ1-1; 7 nucleotides agree with TRBD1. Germline-derived CDR1 and CDR2 are LGHDT and YNNKEL (reference sequence). Trimming cost V 4 bases and J 6 bases; bases outside gene matches: 5. The CDR3 has 13 amino acids. The CDR3 loop is CASSRQGSPEAFF. Here the CDR3 DNA reads TGTGCCAGCAGCCGACAGGGCTCCCCTGAAGCTTTCTTT.

This clonotype was picked up many times. Written as DNA, the CDR3 is TGTGCCAGCAGTCCAACAGGGACGTGGGGTGGCTACACCTTC. This encodes CASSPTGTWGGYTF. This chain uses TRBV12-3 or TRBV12-4 with TRBJ1-2, with D possibly matching TRBD1 (6 bases). The CDR3 is 14 amino acids. Trimming cost V 5 bases and J 7 bases, with 17 bases left between them.

This clonotype was seen many times. CDR3 bases: TGTGCCAGCACAGGGTCGCCGGGGACCGGGGAGCTGTTTTTT. Translated, it gives CASTGSPGTGELFF. This sequence joins TRBV12-3 or TRBV12-4 and TRBJ2-2, with D possibly being TRBD1 or TRBD2 (5 bases each). The CDR3 has 14 amino acids. V was pared by 7 bases and J by 5 bases, with 14 bases between.

The sample holds many counts of this clonotype. This sequence joins TRBV10-3 and TRBJ2-4; D call uncertain. The CDR3 loop spans 15 amino acids. Trimming removed 10 bases at V and 0 bases at J, with 16 bases between. CDR1 is ENHRY and CDR2 is SYGVKD in the germline V gene. CDR3 in DNA: TGTGCCACGTCGAAGGAAATACTAGCCAAAAACATTCAGTACTTC. This codes for CATSKEILAKNIQYF.

This clonotype was counted many times. The CDR3 loop is CASSPQTLFPQYF. The CDR3 nucleotides read TGTGCCAGCAGTCCCCAGACCCTATTCCCGCAGTATTTT. The chain joins TRBV28 to TRBJ2-3; D is uncertain. The CDR3 sequence is 13 residues long. With 5 bases removed from V and 10 bases from J, the gap between germline ends came to 16 bases. Germline V gives CDR1 MDHEN, CDR2 SYDVKM. Complete variable domain (other parts from reference TRBV28 and TRBJ2-3): DVKVTQSSRYLVKRTGEKVFLECVQDMDHENMFWYRQDPGLGLRLIYFSYDVKMKEKGDIPEGYSVSREKKERFSLILESASTNQTSMYLCASSPQTLFPQYFGPGTRLTVL.

In its sample, this clonotype was seen a few times. The rearrangement links TRBV12-3 or TRBV12-4 to TRBJ1-5; tentatively, D is TRBD1 (6 bases). The V gene lost 5 bases and the J gene lost 9 bases, with 11 bases spanning the gap. The CDR3 is 12 residues long. This CDR3 is CASSRQVGPQHF. CDR3 DNA: TGTGCCAGCAGTCGACAGGTCGGGCCCCAGCATTTT.

This clonotype has ten or more counts. The J gene is TRBJ2-1, the V gene TRBV12-3 or TRBV12-4, with 7 nucleotides matching TRBD1. The CDR3 contains 12 residues. Trimming took 5 bases from V and 8 from J; bases not matched to a gene: 3. CDR3 nucleotides: TGTGCCAGCAGTAACGACAGGGATGAGCAGTTCTTC. Translated, it gives CASSNDRDEQFF.

This clonotype was counted between two and nine times. This chain connects TRBV20-1 to TRBJ1-5; D ambiguous. CDR3 length: 15 amino acids. The ends were cut back, 6 bases at V and 0 bases at J, with 15 bases in the middle. CDR1 and CDR2 (germline): DFQATT, SNEGSKA (reference sequence). The CDR3 sequence is CSASSGRYSNQPQHF. CDR3 coding DNA: TGCAGTGCGAGCAGCGGTCGATATAGCAATCAGCCCCAGCATTTT.

This clonotype was observed a handful of times. V gene TRBV27 combines with J gene TRBJ2-3; 11 bases map to TRBD2. The trim removed 5 bases at V and 6 bases at J, leaving 4 bases unmatched. CDR1 is MNHEY and CDR2 is SMNVEV in the germline V gene (reference sequence). The CDR3 runs 14 residues. CDR3 sequence: CASSVTSGADTQYF. CDR3 coding DNA: TGTGCCAGCAGTGTGACTAGCGGGGCTGATACGCAGTATTTT.

This clonotype occurred many times. This chain joins TRBV29-1 and TRBJ2-3; 7 bases are shared with TRBD2. CDR3 length: 14 residues. In germline, CDR1 is SQVTM, CDR2 ANQGSEA. J lost 1 base, V lost 0 bases, and 1 base had no gene match. The CDR3 DNA reads as TGCAGCGTTGAAGATCGGGGGGGCACAGATACGCAGTATTTT. It translates to CSVEDRGGTDTQYF.

The rearrangement uses TRBV10-2 and TRBJ2-1; no clear D. CDR3 length: 13 residues. Trimming took 7 bases from V and 0 from J, leaving 7 bases between them. In germline, CDR1 is WSHSY, CDR2 SAAADI. DNA for the CDR3: TGCGCCAGCACAGTAAGCTCCTACAATGAGCAGTTCTTC. It specifies CASTVSSYNEQFF.

The rearrangement uses TRBV28 and TRBJ2-7, with TRBD1 matching 10 bases. Germline V gene sequence: CDR1 MDHEN, CDR2 SYDVKM. Trimming removed 5 bases from V and 5 bases from J; junction bases left unmatched: 9. The CDR3 has 15 residues. CDR3 protein: CASSLSGQGSNEQYF. In DNA form, the CDR3 reads TGTGCCAGCAGTCTGTCGGGACAGGGGAGCAACGAGCAGTACTTC. Full variable domain (remainder filled in from reference TRBV28 and TRBJ2-7): DVKVTQSSRYLVKRTGEKVFLECVQDMDHENMFWYRQDPGLGLRLIYFSYDVKMKEKGDIPEGYSVSREKKERFSLILESASTNQTSMYLCASSLSGQGSNEQYFGPGTRLTVT.

The chain couples TRBV2 to TRBJ1-6; D is possibly TRBD1 (5 bases). Germline loops: CDR1 SNHLY, CDR2 FYNNEI. Trimming took off 4 bases at V and 7 bases at J, with 14 bases between the two ends. The CDR3 is 15 residues long. CDR3 DNA: TGTGCCAGCAGTGCCCCAGGGCAGAGAAATTCACCCCTCCACTTT. It is translated as CASSAPGQRNSPLHF.

The rearrangement uses TRBV20-1 and TRBJ2-5, with 10 bases that match TRBD1. Looked up from germline, CDR1 is DFQATT and CDR2 is SNEGSKA (reference sequence). J gave up 3 bases and V 1 base, and 5 bases lay outside the gene matches. The CDR3 sequence is 15 residues long. CDR3 nucleotide sequence: TGCAGTGCTAGAGCCCTGACAGGGGGCAAAGAGACCCAGTACTTC. It codes for CSARALTGGKETQYF.

At least ten counts were recorded for this clonotype. The rearrangement links TRBV7-2 to TRBJ2-3; D might be TRBD2 (6 bases). Per the germline V gene, CDR1 is SGHTA and CDR2 is FQGNSA. The CDR3 has 13 residues. Trimming cost V 5 bases and J 6 bases, with 12 bases left between them. CDR3 DNA: TGTGCCAGCAGCCGACTAGTGAGGGATACGCAGTATTTT. The encoded protein is CASSRLVRDTQYF.

This clonotype came up a few times. V and J are TRBV7-2 and TRBJ2-7; tentatively, D is TRBD1 (6 bases). CDR3 length: 14 amino acids. Trimming removed 1 base from V and 2 bases from J, with 9 bases in between. Germline CDR1 and CDR2: SGHTA and FQGNSA. CDR3 coding DNA: TGTGCCAGCAGCTTAGTTGGGGGCCCCTACGAGCAGTACTTC. Its protein is CASSLVGGPYEQYF.

This clonotype has at least ten counts. This chain uses TRBV6-5 with TRBJ2-7; TRBD1 matches 8 bases. Germline V lookup: CDR1 MNHEY, CDR2 SVGAGI. This CDR3 is 15 amino acids long. Trimming at V came to 6 bases and at J to 7 bases, leaving 14 bases not matched to a gene. The CDR3, as DNA: TGTGCCAGCAGGCCCCCACGACAGGGGCAGGCGGAGCAGTACTTC. Its translation is CASRPPRQGQAEQYF.